This record concerns one TCR beta chain sequence. This entry comes from a study of blood T cell repertoires in COVID-19. As processed by the authors: Using reference gene primer amplification, nucleated cell counts were estimated. Using immunoSEQ multiplex PCR, the repertoire was profiled, and TCRdb retains in-frame clones only, with some absent. The DNA gave D and trimming, while V, J and clone size come from that table. The sample lists around 120,000 clones, under 95% occurring once. Recruited during active infection, patients (from Seattle) were subsequently followed longitudinally. V was clipped by 5 bases and J by 5 bases, with 15 bases between them. This CDR3 has 14 amino acids. CDR1 and CDR2 from the germline V gene are SGHTA and FQGNSA.

The V and J genes are TRBV7-2 and TRBJ1-2; tentatively, D is TRBD1 (6 bases). The receptor was derived from a man in his 60s with COVID-19, enrolled during active disease. Sequencing input: peripheral blood. The CDR3 bases are TGTGCCAGCAGCCCCCCGGACAGTGATTATGGCTACACCTTC. Translated: CASSPPDSDYGYTF.